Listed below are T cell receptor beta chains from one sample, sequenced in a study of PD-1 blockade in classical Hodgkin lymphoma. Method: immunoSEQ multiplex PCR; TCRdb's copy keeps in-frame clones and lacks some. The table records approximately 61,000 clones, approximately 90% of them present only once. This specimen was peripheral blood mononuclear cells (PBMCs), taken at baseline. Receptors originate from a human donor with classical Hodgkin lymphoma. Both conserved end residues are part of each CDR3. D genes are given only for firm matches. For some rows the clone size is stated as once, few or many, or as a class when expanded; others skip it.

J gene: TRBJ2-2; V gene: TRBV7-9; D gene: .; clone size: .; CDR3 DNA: TGTGCCAGCAGCTTACCCGGGGAGCTGTTTTTT; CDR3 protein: CASSLPGELFF
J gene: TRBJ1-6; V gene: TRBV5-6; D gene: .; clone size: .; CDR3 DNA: TGTGCCAGCAGCTTGTATGATTCACCCCTCCACTTT; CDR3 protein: CASSLYDSPLHF
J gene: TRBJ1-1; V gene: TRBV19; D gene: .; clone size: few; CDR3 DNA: TGTGCCAGTAGTTCATTACAGGGAATCACTGAAGCTTTCTTT; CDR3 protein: CASSSLQGITEAFF
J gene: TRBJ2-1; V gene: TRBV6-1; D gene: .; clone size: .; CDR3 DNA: TGTGCCAGCAGTGTATTGGTGGACTACAATGAGCAGTTCTTC; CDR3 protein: CASSVLVDYNEQFF
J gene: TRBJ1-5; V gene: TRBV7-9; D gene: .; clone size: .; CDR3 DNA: TGTGCCAGCAGCTTGGAGGGACGGGGGATTAGAGGCAATCAGCCCCAGCATTTT; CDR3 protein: CASSLEGRGIRGNQPQHF
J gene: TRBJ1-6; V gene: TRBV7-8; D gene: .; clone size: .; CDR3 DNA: TGTGCCAGCAGCCCCAGACAGAATAATTCACCCCTCCACTTT; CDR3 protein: CASSPRQNNSPLHF
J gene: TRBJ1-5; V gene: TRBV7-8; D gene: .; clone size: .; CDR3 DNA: TGTGCCAGCAGCTCGGGGGTTTCTCAGCCCCAGCATTTT; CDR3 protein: CASSSGVSQPQHF
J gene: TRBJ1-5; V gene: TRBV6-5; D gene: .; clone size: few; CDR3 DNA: TGTGCCAGCAGTTTATCAGGTTCCCAGCCCCAGCATTTT; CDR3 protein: CASSLSGSQPQHF
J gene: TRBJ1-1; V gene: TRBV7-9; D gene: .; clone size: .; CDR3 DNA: TGTGCCAGCAGCTCGCGTGACAGAGTGAACACTGAAGCTTTCTTT; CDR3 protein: CASSSRDRVNTEAFF
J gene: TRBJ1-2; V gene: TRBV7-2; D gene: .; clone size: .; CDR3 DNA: TGTGCCAGCAGCTTAGTTGGGCAGGAGGACCGCTATGGCTACACCTTC; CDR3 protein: CASSLVGQEDRYGYTF
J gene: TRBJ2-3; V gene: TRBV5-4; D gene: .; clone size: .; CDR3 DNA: TGTGCCAGCAGCTTCCAGATGGGGGGAACAGATACGCAGTATTTT; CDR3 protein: CASSFQMGGTDTQYF
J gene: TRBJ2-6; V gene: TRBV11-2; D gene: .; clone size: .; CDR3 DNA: TGTGCCAGCAGACTCCCTGACGTCGGATACTCTGGGGCCAACGTCCTGACTTTC; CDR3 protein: CASRLPDVGYSGANVLTF
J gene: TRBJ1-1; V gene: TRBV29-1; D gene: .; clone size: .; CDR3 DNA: TGCAGCGCTGGGGGCACTGGGGGTAACACTGAAGCTTTCTTT; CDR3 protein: CSAGGTGGNTEAFF
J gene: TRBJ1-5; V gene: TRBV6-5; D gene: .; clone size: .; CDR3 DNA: TGTGCCAGCTCCTGGAGTTCCAATCAGCCCCAGCATTTT; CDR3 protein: CASSWSSNQPQHF
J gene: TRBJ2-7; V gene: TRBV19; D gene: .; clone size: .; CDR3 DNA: TGTGCCAGTAGTATAGATCTGTCTTACGAGCAGTACTTC; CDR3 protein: CASSIDLSYEQYF
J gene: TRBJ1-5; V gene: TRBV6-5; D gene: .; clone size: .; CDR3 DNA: TGTGCCAGCAGTTACTTCAGCTCGGGTCAGCCCCAGCATTTT; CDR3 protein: CASSYFSSGQPQHF
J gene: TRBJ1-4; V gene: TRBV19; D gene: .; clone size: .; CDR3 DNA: TGTGCCAGTAGTATAGGAGGGTTGTCTAATGAAAAACTGTTTTTT; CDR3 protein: CASSIGGLSNEKLFF
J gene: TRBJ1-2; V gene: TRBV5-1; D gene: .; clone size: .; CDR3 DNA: TGCGCCAGCAGCCTAGATCTTAGGGCCCTCTATGGCTACACCTTC; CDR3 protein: CASSLDLRALYGYTF
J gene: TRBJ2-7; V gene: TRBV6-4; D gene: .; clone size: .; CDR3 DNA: TGTGCCAGCAGCCGGGACGCAGACTACGAGCAGTACTTC; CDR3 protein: CASSRDADYEQYF
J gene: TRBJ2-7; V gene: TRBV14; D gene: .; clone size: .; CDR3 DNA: TGTGCCAGCAGTCTTATGCAGGGAATGGGCTACGAGCAGTACTTC; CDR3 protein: CASSLMQGMGYEQYF
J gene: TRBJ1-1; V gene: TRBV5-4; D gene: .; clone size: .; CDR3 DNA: TGTGCCAGCAGCTTGGGTGGAGAAGCTTTCTTT; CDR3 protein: CASSLGGEAFF
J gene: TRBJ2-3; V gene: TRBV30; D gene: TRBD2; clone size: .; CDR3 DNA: TGTGCCTGGAGCCACCGGGGGGGGCAGTATTTT; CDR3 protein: CAWSHRGGQYF
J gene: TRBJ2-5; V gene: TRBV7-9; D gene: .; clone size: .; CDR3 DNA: TGTGCCAGCGCCCAGGGGGGAGAGACCCAGTACTTC; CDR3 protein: CASAQGGETQYF
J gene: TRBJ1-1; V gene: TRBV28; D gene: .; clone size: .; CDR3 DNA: TGTGCCAGCACCTCGGGACAAAATAAAGCTTTCTTT; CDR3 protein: CASTSGQNKAFF
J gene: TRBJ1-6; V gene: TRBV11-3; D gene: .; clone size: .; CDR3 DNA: TGTGCCAGCAGCTTAGAATACGGCCTGAATTCACCCCTCCACTTT; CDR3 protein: CASSLEYGLNSPLHF
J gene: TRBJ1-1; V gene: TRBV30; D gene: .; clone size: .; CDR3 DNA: TGTGCCTGGAGGACGGGGAACACTGAAGCTTTCTTT; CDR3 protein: CAWRTGNTEAFF
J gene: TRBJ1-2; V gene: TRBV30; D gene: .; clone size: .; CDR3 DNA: TGTGCCTGGAGTGTACCGGGCTTTAACTATGGCTACACCTTC; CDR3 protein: CAWSVPGFNYGYTF
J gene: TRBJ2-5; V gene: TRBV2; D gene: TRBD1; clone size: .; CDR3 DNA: TGTGCCAGTCAGGGACAGGGGAAAGAGACCCAGTACTTC; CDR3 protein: CASQGQGKETQYF
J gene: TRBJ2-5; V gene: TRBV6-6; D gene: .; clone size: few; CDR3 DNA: TGTGCCAGCAGATTAGGACAGACCCCTTCGGAGACCCAGTACTTC; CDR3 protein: CASRLGQTPSETQYF
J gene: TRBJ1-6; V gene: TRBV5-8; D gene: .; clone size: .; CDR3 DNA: TGTGCCAGCAGCCGGGCCAGTGGGAATTCACCCCTCCACTTT; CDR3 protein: CASSRASGNSPLHF
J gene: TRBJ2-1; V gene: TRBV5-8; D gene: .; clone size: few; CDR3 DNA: TGTGCCAGCAGTTGGTGGACCAATGAGCAGTTCTTC; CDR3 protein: CASSWWTNEQFF
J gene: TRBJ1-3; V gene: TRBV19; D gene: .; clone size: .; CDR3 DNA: TGTGCCAGTAGTAATAGACGGGGGCAGTCCACCACGAGCTCGAACACCATATATTTT; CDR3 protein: CASSNRRGQSTTSSNTIYF
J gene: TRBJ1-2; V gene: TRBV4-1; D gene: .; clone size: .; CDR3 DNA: TGCGCCAGCAGCAGTAACAGAGGGGAGGGCTACACCTTC; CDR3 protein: CASSSNRGEGYTF
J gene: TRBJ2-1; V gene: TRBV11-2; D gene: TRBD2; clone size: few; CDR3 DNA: TGTGCCAGCATCACCGTAGCGGGGGGGTCCTACAATGAGCAGTTCTTC; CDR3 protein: CASITVAGGSYNEQFF
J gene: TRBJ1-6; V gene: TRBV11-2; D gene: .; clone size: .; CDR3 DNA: TGTGCCAGCAGCTTTCAGGTTTATAATTCACCCCTCCACTTT; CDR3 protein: CASSFQVYNSPLHF
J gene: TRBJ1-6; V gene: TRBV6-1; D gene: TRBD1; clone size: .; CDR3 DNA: TGTGCCAGCAGTGAAGCAGGGGGACAGCTGGATTGGTCCCTCCACTTT; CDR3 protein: CASSEAGGQLDWSLHF
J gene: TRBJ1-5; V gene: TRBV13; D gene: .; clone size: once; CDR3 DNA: TGTGCCAGCAGCTCGGGCAGGGGAGATCAGCCCCAGCATTTT; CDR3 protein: CASSSGRGDQPQHF
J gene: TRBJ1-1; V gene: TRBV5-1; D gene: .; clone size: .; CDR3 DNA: TGCGCCAGCAGGTTGGGCAACACTGAAGCTTTCTTT; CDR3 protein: CASRLGNTEAFF
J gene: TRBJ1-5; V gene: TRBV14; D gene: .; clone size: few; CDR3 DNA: TGTGCCAGCAGGCAACGGCGGGGATCGGGCCCCCAGCATTTT; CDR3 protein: CASRQRRGSGPQHF
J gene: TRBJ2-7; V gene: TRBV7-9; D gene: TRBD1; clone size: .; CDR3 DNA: TGTGCCAGCAGCTTAGGGACAGGACCTACCTACGAGCAGTACTTC; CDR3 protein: CASSLGTGPTYEQYF
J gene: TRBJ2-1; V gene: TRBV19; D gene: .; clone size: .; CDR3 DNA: TGTGCCAGTAGTCGAGGGGGCGGGGCCCCCTACAATGAGCAGTTCTTC; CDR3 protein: CASSRGGGAPYNEQFF
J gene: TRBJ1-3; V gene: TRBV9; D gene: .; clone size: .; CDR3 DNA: TGTGCCAGCAGCGTAGAGGCCAACACCATATATTTT; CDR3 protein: CASSVEANTIYF
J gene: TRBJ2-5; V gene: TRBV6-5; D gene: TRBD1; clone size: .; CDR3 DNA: TGTGCCAGCAGTTCACAGGGGGACGCCCAAGAGACCCAGTACTTC; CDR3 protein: CASSSQGDAQETQYF
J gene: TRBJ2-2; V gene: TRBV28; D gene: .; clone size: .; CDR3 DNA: TGTGCCAGCAGACCCGACAGGGGTGGGGACTATGCCGCCGGGGAGCTGTTTTTT; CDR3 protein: CASRPDRGGDYAAGELFF
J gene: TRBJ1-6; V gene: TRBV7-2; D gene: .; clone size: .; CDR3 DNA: TGTGCCAGCAGCTTAGCGTGGAGTTCACCCCTCCACTTT; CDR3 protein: CASSLAWSSPLHF
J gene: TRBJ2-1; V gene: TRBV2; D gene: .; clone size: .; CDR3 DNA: TGTGCCAGGGACTCCCGCTCCTACAATGAGCAGTTCTTC; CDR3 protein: CARDSRSYNEQFF
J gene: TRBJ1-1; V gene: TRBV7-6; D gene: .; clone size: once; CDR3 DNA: TGTGCCAGCAGCTTAGGCTGGAACACTGAAGCTTTCTTT; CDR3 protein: CASSLGWNTEAFF
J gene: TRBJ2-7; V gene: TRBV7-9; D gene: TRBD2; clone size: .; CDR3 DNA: TGTGCCAGCAGCTTATGGGGGGCGGGGGGGCTATCCGAGCAGTACTTC; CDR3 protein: CASSLWGAGGLSEQYF
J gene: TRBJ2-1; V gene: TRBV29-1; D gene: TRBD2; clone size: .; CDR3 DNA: TGCAGCGTTGGTCGAAGCGGGGGGGCCTACAATGAGCAGTTCTTC; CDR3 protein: CSVGRSGGAYNEQFF
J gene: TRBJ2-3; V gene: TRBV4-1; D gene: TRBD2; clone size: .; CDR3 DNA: TGCGCCAGCAGCCAAGATAGGGCTAGCGGGTTGGGGACAGATACGCAGTATTTT; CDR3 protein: CASSQDRASGLGTDTQYF
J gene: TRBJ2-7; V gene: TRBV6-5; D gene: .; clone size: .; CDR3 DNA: TGTGCCAGCAGTGAATACTACGAGCAGTACTTC; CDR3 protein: CASSEYYEQYF
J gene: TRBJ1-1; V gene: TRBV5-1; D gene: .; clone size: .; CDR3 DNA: TGCGCCAGCTGCGGCAGGGGAGACACTGAAGCTTTCTTT; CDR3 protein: CASCGRGDTEAFF
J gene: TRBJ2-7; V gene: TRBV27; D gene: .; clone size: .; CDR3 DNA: TGTGCCACCCAGGACAGACTTTGGGGGGAGCAGTACTTC; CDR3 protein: CATQDRLWGEQYF